Below, 31 T cell receptor beta chains from the same sample are listed, as sequenced in a study of tumor and adjacent non-tumor tissue in lung cancer. TCRbeta libraries were built with three rounds of nested PCR, modified from ARM-PCR. TCRdb redid the calling of the multiplex PCR reads with MiXCR, one entry per CDR3 protein. This sample yields 40,000 to 45,000 distinct CDR3 sequences, of which around 67% are seen a single time; roughly 19% belongs to the top ten. The template was RNA from unsorted bulk tissue. The normal lung tissue was taken more than 3 cm from the tumor edge. Sequenced sample: distant non-tumor lung tissue. These receptors all stem from a woman between 35 and 50 years old with non-small cell lung cancer.

The gene calls are TRBV5-4 and TRBJ2-1, with D perhaps given as TRBD1 or TRBD2 (5 bases each). Trimming pared 4 bases from V and 8 bases from J, leaving 22 bases between. Germline loops: CDR1 SGHNT, CDR2 YYREEE (reference sequence). The CDR3 totals 16 residues. The CDR3 region has the DNA TGTGCCAGCAGCCCCTGCGCTTTAGTTGGGGGAGATGAGCAGTTCTTC. Its translation is CASSPCALVGGDEQFF.

Comment on this clonotype: This may be a read error, as it is one base from a much larger clone. J is TRBJ2-1 and V is TRBV28, with D possibly being TRBD2 (6 bases). The CDR3 contains 16 residues. Germline CDR1 is MDHEN and CDR2 is SYDVKM. Here the CDR3 reads CASSWSPLARYNKQFF. The CDR3 coding sequence is TGTGCCAGCAGTTGGTCTCCCCTAGCGAGATACAATAAGCAGTTCTTC.

As for this clonotype: One junction end disagrees with the germline gene, perhaps due to a read error. The chain recombines TRBV11-3 with TRBJ2-1; 7 nucleotides align to TRBD2. CDR3 length: 15 amino acids. Per the germline V gene, CDR1 is SGHNT and CDR2 is YENEEA. CDR3 region: CASTLGLRDYSEQFF. The CDR3 DNA reads as TGTGCCAGCACCTTAGGCCTCCGGGACTACAGTGAGCAATTCTTC.

For this clonotype: The junction departs from germline at one end; a sequencing error may be responsible. The chain has TRBV11-2 and TRBJ2-4; no firm D call. There are 14 residues in the CDR3. Germline CDR1 and CDR2: SGHAT and FQNNGV. CDR3 loop: CASSLTCSKNIQYF. CDR3 coding DNA: TGTGCCAGCAGCCTCACATGCAGTAAAAACATCCAGTACTTC.

A word on this clonotype: A much more abundant neighbour one base away suggests this may be a read error. This chain uses TRBV5-4 with TRBJ2-2; tentative D call: TRBD2 (5 bases). The V and J ends lost 2 bases and 4 bases respectively, with 15 bases between them. The CDR3 totals 16 residues. Germline loops: CDR1 SGHNT, CDR2 YYREEE (reference sequence). The CDR3 protein is CASSFSMQEATGELFF. The CDR3 nucleotides are TGTGCCAGCAGCTTTTCCATGCAGGAGGCCACCGGGGAGCTGTTTTTT.

The chain couples TRBV10-3 to TRBJ2-7, with 8 bases that match TRBD2. J gave up 6 bases and V 5 bases, and 6 bases lay outside the gene matches. The CDR3 is 13 residues long. CDR1 is ENHRY and CDR2 is SYGVKD in the germline V gene. The CDR3 DNA reads as TGTGCCATCAGTACGGCGGGAGGAGGCGAGCAGTACTTC. Protein product: CAISTAGGGEQYF.

Only one count was recorded for this clonotype. A much larger clone differs from this one at a single base, so this may be a read error. This chain joins TRBV12-3 or TRBV12-4 and TRBJ1-3; D is possibly TRBD1 (6 bases). The CDR3 totals 14 residues. As DNA, the CDR3 is TGTGCCAGCAGCCGGGCAGGGGATGGAAACACCATGTATTTT. Translating gives CASSRAGDGNTMYF.

This clonotype has ten or more counts. The chain recombines TRBV12-5 with TRBJ2-3; D gene unclear. The germline gives CDR1 LGHNT, CDR2 FRNRAP. The V and J ends lost 3 bases and 1 base respectively, with 11 bases between them. CDR3 length: 15 amino acids. The CDR3 loop is CASGFLQPGTDTQYF. For the CDR3, the DNA is TGTGCTAGTGGTTTCCTTCAGCCGGGCACAGATACGCAGTATTTT. The full variable domain, in which reference TRBV12-5 and TRBJ2-3 provide the parts outside the CDR3, is DARVTQTPRHKVTEMGQEVTMRCQPILGHNTVFWYRQTMMQGLELLAYFRNRAPLDDSGMPKDRFSAEMPDATLATLKIQPSEPRDSAVYFCASGFLQPGTDTQYFGPGTRLTVL.

Many counts were recorded for this clonotype. The V gene is TRBV28, the J gene TRBJ1-1; no clear D. V was pared by 3 bases and J by 10 bases, with 9 bases between. The germline gives CDR1 MDHEN, CDR2 SYDVKM. CDR3 length: 11 residues. The CDR3 sequence: CASSLGRTAFF. The CDR3 nucleotides are TGTGCCAGCAGTTTGGGCCGGACAGCTTTCTTT.

This clonotype has only one observation. One end of the junction does not line up with germline, which may come from a read error. This chain links TRBV12-3 or TRBV12-4 with TRBJ1-2; D gene uncertain. This CDR3 is built from 14 residues. CDR3 region: CANSLEVASGGYTF. Written as DNA, the CDR3 is TGTGCCAACAGTTTAGAGGTCGCGAGCGGTGGCTACACCTTC.

Turning to this clonotype: With a much larger clone just one base away, this may be a read error. In DNA form, the CDR3 reads TGTGCCAGCAGATTATCGGGTCCCCAGCCCCAGCATTTT. Translation gives CASRLSGPQPQHF. This chain connects TRBV7-9 to TRBJ1-5; no definite D call. The CDR3 runs to 13 residues. V lost 6 bases and J 7 bases, leaving 13 bases between the germline ends. Germline-derived CDR1 and CDR2 are SEHNR and FQNEAQ (reference sequence).

Comment on this clonotype: At one end, the junction sequence differs from germline, possibly due to a read error. This rearrangement joins TRBV11-2 to TRBJ2-3; 8 nucleotides line up with TRBD2. Germline lookup yields CDR1 SGHAT and CDR2 FQNNGV. The CDR3 is made up of 15 amino acids. The CDR3 region is CASNLGISGTDTQYF. Written as DNA, the CDR3 is TGTGCCAGCAACTTAGGGATTAGCGGGACGGATACGCAGTATTTT.

As to this clonotype: This may come from a read error, since a much larger clone is one base off. The chain links TRBV5-1 to TRBJ2-3, with D perhaps being TRBD1 or TRBD2 (5 bases each). The V gene's germline CDR1 is SGHRS and CDR2 YFSETQ. V lost 5 bases to trimming and J lost 4 bases, with 11 bases between them. There are 13 residues in the CDR3. CDR3 in amino acids: CASRPGAADTQYF. Written as DNA, the CDR3 is TGCGCCAGCAGGCCCGGGGCCGCAGATACGCAGTATTTT.

This clonotype was seen once. One end of the junction varies from germline; a read error may be responsible. The chain has TRBV29-1 and TRBJ2-3, with 10 bases aligning to TRBD2. The CDR3 runs 15 residues. Germline V gives CDR1 SQVTM, CDR2 ANQGSEA. The CDR3 here is CSVIPSGGAADTQYF. As DNA, the CDR3 is TGCAGCGTGATCCCCAGCGGGGGGGCAGCAGATACACAGTATTTT.

This sequence joins TRBV4-2 and TRBJ1-5; D unresolved. Germline-derived CDR1 and CDR2 are LGHNA and YNFKEQ. The CDR3 spans 13 residues. V gave up 9 bases and J gave up 7 bases, with 16 bases separating them. CDR3 bases: TGTGCCAGTAGTCAAGATCCGTGCCAGCCCCAGCATTTT. Protein sequence: CASSQDPCQPQHF.

This clonotype was observed at least ten times. The chain joins TRBV5-1 to TRBJ1-1; tentatively, D is TRBD1 (6 bases). From germline, CDR1 is SGHRS and CDR2 YFSETQ. V was clipped by 1 base and J by 5 bases, with 9 bases between them. The CDR3 consists of 13 residues. CDR3 loop: CASSLRGATEAFF. The DNA for the CDR3 is TGCGCCAGCAGCTTGAGGGGGGCTACTGAAGCTTTCTTT.

In regard to this clonotype: In this CDR3 the conserved last residue, phenylalanine or tryptophan, is missing, so a read error is likely. The rearrangement links TRBV7-9 to TRBJ2-2, with D perhaps matching TRBD2 (6 bases). Germline-derived CDR1 and CDR2 are SEHNR and FQNEAQ (reference sequence). The CDR3 consists of 16 residues. With 7 bases removed from V and 2 bases from J, the gap between germline ends came to 17 bases. The CDR3 protein is CASTSRDSRNTGELFL. CDR3 in DNA: TGTGCCAGCACCTCCCGGGACTCTCGAAACACCGGGGAGCTGTTTCTT.

As regards this clonotype: It is likely a read error, because the conserved phenylalanine at the end of the CDR3 is missing. V gene TRBV11-2 combines with J gene TRBJ1-6; D ambiguous. The CDR3 has 13 residues. Per germline, CDR1 SGHAT and CDR2 FQNNGV. The CDR3 sequence is CPSSLERRSPLHI. The CDR3 DNA reads TGTCCCAGCAGCTTAGAGAGACGTTCACCCCTCCACATT.

The sample holds one count of this clonotype. The final CDR3 position lacks the conserved phenylalanine or tryptophan, pointing to a likely read error. J is TRBJ2-5 and V is TRBV4-2, with 12 bases identical to TRBD2. The closer fit of TRBJ2-1 to the DNA end suggests the J call may be wrong. CDR3 size: 16 residues. Germline assignment: CDR1 LGHNA and CDR2 YNFKEQ. CDR3 sequence (DNA): TGTGCCAGCAACACCCTAGCGGGAGGGCCGGGAGAGACCCAGTTCTAC. Amino acids: CASNTLAGGPGETQFY.

Points on this clonotype: A read error may be the cause here, since a much bigger clone is one base away. Since no conserved phenylalanine or tryptophan closes the CDR3, a read error is the likely cause. V is TRBV28 and J is TRBJ2-7; 7 bases are shared with TRBD2. Germline V CDR1 and CDR2: MDHEN, SYDVKM. V lost 6 bases to trimming and J lost 2 bases; unmatched junction nucleotides: 13. This CDR3 contains 16 residues. The CDR3 DNA reads as TGTGCCAGCAGAGTAGCGGGTTCTCTGGGAGCCTACGAGCAGTACCTC. Protein product: CASRVAGSLGAYEQYL.

Remarks on this clonotype: The junction departs from germline at one end; a sequencing error may be responsible. The rearrangement links TRBV11-2 to TRBJ2-1; D perhaps matches TRBD2 (5 bases). The CDR3 is 13 residues long. Germline V CDR1 and CDR2: SGHAT, FQNNGV. CDR3 nucleotide sequence: TGTGCCAACAGCCTAGCCCCTGGCAGTGAGCAGTTCTTC. This sequence encodes CANSLAPGSEQFF.

This clonotype has at least ten counts. The junction departs from germline at one end; a sequencing error may be responsible. The chain links TRBV12-3 or TRBV12-4 to TRBJ2-1, with 13 positions matching TRBD2. The CDR3 consists of 16 residues. CDR3 sequence reads: CASQRAGTSGANAQFF. The CDR3 region has the DNA TGTGCCAGTCAGAGGGCGGGGACTAGCGGGGCCAATGCGCAGTTCTTC.

A word on this clonotype: As the CDR3 is not closed by the conserved phenylalanine or tryptophan, this likely results from a read error. The V gene is TRBV12-3 or TRBV12-4, the J gene TRBJ1-1, with a possible D match to TRBD1 (6 bases). CDR3 size: 13 residues. Trimming left V 11 bases short and J 5 bases short, with 18 bases between. CDR3 coding DNA: TGTGCCTGCAAAGGGGATCAGGGGACTGAAGCTTTCTAT. Translated: CACKGDQGTEAFY.

Ten or more counts support this clonotype. J is TRBJ2-7 and V is TRBV28; tentatively, D is TRBD1 or TRBD2 (5 bases each). CDR1 is MDHEN and CDR2 is SYDVKM in the germline V gene. Trimming removed 4 bases at V and 3 bases at J, with 16 bases between. The CDR3 loop spans 15 amino acids. CDR3 sequence (DNA): TGTGCCAGCAGTTCCCCCACCGGGACCAGCTACGAGCAGTACTTC. Translating it yields CASSSPTGTSYEQYF.

The chain recombines TRBV9 with TRBJ2-7, with 8 bases fitting TRBD2. Germline V gene data show CDR1 as SGDLS and CDR2 as YYNGEE. V shed 1 base, J shed 3 bases, and the junction held 6 bases outside the gene matches. This CDR3 region has 15 residues. CDR3 loop: CASSVCSGKIYEQYF. In DNA form, the CDR3 reads TGTGCCAGCAGCGTATGTAGCGGGAAAATCTACGAGCAGTACTTC.

Comment on this clonotype: Given a much more abundant clone one base away, this may be a read error. The chain combines TRBV5-6 with TRBJ1-3, with D perhaps matching TRBD1 (5 bases). The CDR3 has 15 amino acids. Germline values: CDR1 SGHDT, CDR2 YYEEEE. In DNA, the CDR3 is TGTGCCGGCAGCTTCAGGGCAGCCTCTGGAAACACCATATATTTT. Amino acid sequence: CAGSFRAASGNTIYF.

About this clonotype itself: One end of the junction fails to match germline, which may point to a read error. V is TRBV11-2 and J is TRBJ2-1; TRBD1 agrees at 8 bases. The CDR3 consists of 14 residues. The V gene's germline CDR1 is SGHAT and CDR2 FQNNGV. The CDR3 DNA reads TGTGCCAGCAGTTCGCGGACAGGGCACAATGAGCAGATCTTC. It translates to CASSSRTGHNEQIF.

This clonotype has a count of ten or more. This rearrangement joins TRBV12-3 or TRBV12-4 to TRBJ2-7; D remains unclear. This CDR3 contains 13 residues. With 2 bases removed from V and 4 bases from J, the gap between germline ends came to 9 bases. The CDR3 DNA reads as TGTGCCAGCAGTTTAACTGATTCGTACGAGCAGTACTTC. As protein: CASSLTDSYEQYF.

The V gene is TRBV28, the J gene TRBJ2-3, with D unresolved. The last part of the DNA fits TRBJ1-5 better; the J call may be wrong. This CDR3 is 15 amino acids long. Germline-derived CDR1 and CDR2 are MDHEN and SYDVKM. CDR3 residues: CASSLASGSTDTQHF. In nucleotides, the CDR3 is TGTGCCAGCAGTTTGGCTAGCGGAAGCACGGATACGCAGCATTTT.

This clonotype was picked up many times. The V gene is TRBV7-8, the J gene TRBJ1-2; D not resolved. V was pared by 2 bases and J by 3 bases, with 19 bases between. CDR1 is SGHVS, CDR2 FQNEAQ, per germline. The CDR3 is 17 residues long. CDR3 loop: CASSLTPDHARDYGYTF. The CDR3 DNA reads TGTGCCAGCAGCTTAACCCCCGACCACGCGAGGGACTATGGCTACACCTTC.

Worth noting for this clonotype: A junction end diverges from the germline sequence, so it may reflect a read error. This chain connects TRBV11-2 to TRBJ2-2; D is unclear. The CDR3 is made up of 13 amino acids. Looked up from germline, CDR1 is SGHAT and CDR2 is FQNNGV. As DNA, the CDR3 is TGTGCCAGTAGCTTAGATGTCACCGGGGAGCTGTTTTTT. It encodes CASSLDVTGELFF.